This record covers a single T cell receptor beta chain. The data were produced by immunoSEQ multiplex PCR, yet TCRdb's version contains in-frame clones alone and is incomplete. This sample has fewer than 35,000 clones, with 90% to 95% found just once. The data belong to a study of blood T cell repertoires in COVID-19. CDR3 length equals 14 residues. The V end lost 3 bases, the J end lost 1 base, and 6 bases lay between the germline ends. Germline V gives CDR1 KGHSH, CDR2 LQKENI. The TCR was taken from a human donor in a cohort sampled during active COVID-19. The sample comprised peripheral blood. The V and J genes are TRBV18 and TRBJ2-2, with D possibly being TRBD1 (6 bases). The CDR3 reads CASSPTGNTGELFF. The DNA for the CDR3 is TGTGCCAGCTCACCGACAGGGAACACCGGGGAGCTGTTTTTT. Supplemented by reference TRBV18 and TRBJ2-2, the full variable domain reads NAGVMQNPRHLVRRRGQEARLRCSPMKGHSHVYWYRQLPEEGLKFMVYLQKENIIDESGMPKERFSAEFPKEGPSILRIQQVVRGDSAAYFCASSPTGNTGELFFGEGSRLTVL.